These 24 T cell receptor beta chains originate from one sample sequenced in a study of vaccination and CD4 T cells after COVID-19. The sample's time point: late sampling 161 to 241 days after vaccination in three convalescent patients. Noted treatment: 10-day PBMC culture with coronavirus spike peptide pools or control peptides (ViraFEST assay). The Oncomine TCR Beta short-read assay was what sequenced the DNA obtained from cultured CD4+ T cells. Each CDR3 protein gets one entry after TCRdb re-called the PCR reads with MiXCR. The sample shows about 15,000 distinct CDR3 sequences, more than 40% of them seen only once. Their antigens remain unidentified. Sequenced here: CD4+ T cells from blood, cultured in vitro, sampled about 7 months after SARS-CoV-2 vaccination. Receptors were obtained from a human donor who had recovered from COVID-19.

In this sample, this clonotype is medium-sized. The V gene is TRBV15, the J gene TRBJ2-5; 9 nucleotides match TRBD1. The CDR3 is made up of 14 amino acids. CDR1 and CDR2 from the germline V gene are LNHNV and YYDKDF (reference sequence). Germline trimming cut 3 bases from V and 3 bases from J; bases unmatched to any gene: 2. This CDR3 is CATSRGDREETQYF. The CDR3 region has the DNA TGTGCCACCAGCAGGGGGGACAGGGAAGAGACCCAGTACTTC.

The J gene is TRBJ1-5, the V gene TRBV10-3, with D unclear. The V end was cut by 2 bases, the J end by 5 bases, with 7 bases between. This CDR3 spans 13 amino acids. Germline V CDR1 and CDR2: ENHRY, SYGVKD. As DNA, the CDR3 is TGTGCCATCAGTGAGGACACCTATCAGCCCCAGCATTTT. Translation gives CAISEDTYQPQHF.

The rearrangement links TRBV5-1 to TRBJ2-7; D may correspond to TRBD1 or TRBD2 (5 bases each). CDR1 is SGHRS and CDR2 is YFSETQ in the germline V gene. Trimming took 4 bases from V and 2 from J, leaving 10 bases between them. The CDR3 runs 13 residues. CDR3 sequence reads: CASSRDGTYEQYF. Written as DNA, the CDR3 is TGCGCCAGCAGCCGGGACGGTACCTACGAGCAGTACTTC.

This chain links TRBV7-2 with TRBJ1-6; 8 bases fit TRBD1. Germline lookup yields CDR1 SGHTA and CDR2 FQGNSA. V gave up 0 bases and J gave up 4 bases; unmatched junction bases: 11. The CDR3 runs to 19 residues. CDR3 residues: CASSLATRTGRGYNSPLHF. For the CDR3, the DNA is TGTGCCAGCAGCTTAGCGACCAGGACAGGGAGGGGTTATAATTCACCCCTCCACTTT.

This clonotype showed up just once. The chain uses TRBV20-1 and TRBJ2-7; TRBD2 matches at 7 bases. The CDR3 is 13 residues long. Germline lookup yields CDR1 DFQATT and CDR2 SNEGSKA (reference sequence). V was clipped by 6 bases and J by 5 bases; unmatched bases: 10. The DNA of the CDR3 is TGCAGTGCACAACTGACTAGCACCCACGAGCAGTACTTC. Its protein product is CSAQLTSTHEQYF.

The chain links TRBV12-3 or TRBV12-4 to TRBJ2-1, with a weak D call TRBD2 (5 bases). V gave up 5 bases and J gave up 9 bases, with 14 bases separating them. CDR3 length: 13 residues. The CDR3 DNA follows: TGTGCCAGCAGTCAACAAAGCGGAGTTGAGCAGTTCTTC. It is translated as CASSQQSGVEQFF.

The chain employs TRBV7-9 and TRBJ1-1; TRBD1 matches 7 bases. Germline V gives CDR1 SEHNR, CDR2 FQNEAQ (reference sequence). Unmatched junction bases numbered 3, after V lost 3 bases and J lost 5 bases. The CDR3 contains 13 residues. CDR3 bases: TGTGCCAGCAGCTTTCAACAGGGGACTGAAGCTTTCTTT. Residues: CASSFQQGTEAFF.

This clonotype was found a few times. The genes are TRBV7-9 and TRBJ2-3; 7 nucleotides agree with TRBD2. In germline, CDR1 is SEHNR, CDR2 FQNEAQ (reference sequence). The CDR3 runs 17 residues. V trimming: 4 bases; J trimming: 0 bases; junction bases outside the gene matches: 10. The DNA of the CDR3 is TGTGCCAGCAGCTACACACCCCGGGGGGTGAGCACAGATACGCAGTATTTT. It is translated as CASSYTPRGVSTDTQYF.

The rearrangement links TRBV6-5 to TRBJ1-2, with a tentative D call TRBD1 (5 bases). CDR1 and CDR2 from the germline V gene are MNHEY and SVGAGI. The CDR3 covers 13 residues. V was cut by 1 base and J by 7 bases, with 10 bases left in between. In nucleotides, the CDR3 is TGTGCCAGCAGTTACTGGGGGGGTGGTGGCTACACCTTC. Protein product: CASSYWGGGGYTF.

This clonotype was seen only a few times. The V and J genes are TRBV6-1 and TRBJ1-2; D not resolved. Trimming removed 6 bases from V and 4 bases from J, with 12 bases in between. CDR3 length equals 13 residues. Germline CDR1 is MNHNS and CDR2 is SASEGT. In DNA form, the CDR3 reads TGTGCCAGCAGGGAGGCAGGTTCCTATGGCTACACCTTC. It translates to CASREAGSYGYTF.

In its sample, this clonotype was seen a few times. The chain couples TRBV20-1 to TRBJ2-1, with D unresolved. The CDR3 has 13 amino acids. Between the trimmed V and J ends, which lost 0 bases and 9 bases, there was a span of 12 bases. Germline V gives CDR1 DFQATT, CDR2 SNEGSKA (reference sequence). The DNA of the CDR3 is TGCAGTGCTAGAGACACCAGCAGGCGTGAGCAGTTCTTC. Translating gives CSARDTSRREQFF.

The table lists this clonotype with a few counts. V gene TRBV15 combines with J gene TRBJ1-2; no firm D call. Germline assignment: CDR1 LNHNV and CDR2 YYDKDF (reference sequence). The CDR3 contains 16 residues. V was shortened by 0 bases and J by 2 bases, with 13 bases between the two germline ends. As DNA, the CDR3 is TGTGCCACCAGCAGAGATTTGGCTTCCTCAAACTATGGCTACACCTTC. Translation: CATSRDLASSNYGYTF.

This clonotype was observed a few times. The chain links TRBV20-1 to TRBJ1-6; TRBD1 might be the D (6 bases). From germline, CDR1 is DFQATT and CDR2 SNEGSKA (reference sequence). Between the trimmed V and J ends, which lost 5 bases and 10 bases, there was a span of 27 bases. The CDR3 consists of 17 residues. CDR3 sequence: CSALTRGGFTGGSPLHF. DNA for the CDR3: TGCAGTGCTTTGACGAGAGGGGGTTTTACGGGAGGATCACCCCTCCACTTT.

This chain links TRBV12-3 or TRBV12-4 with TRBJ1-6; weak D call: TRBD1 (5 bases). V lost 1 base to trimming and J lost 7 bases, with 8 bases between them. This CDR3 has 14 residues. The CDR3 reads CASSLGAGNSPLHF. The CDR3 coding sequence is TGTGCCAGCAGTTTAGGAGCAGGGAATTCACCCCTCCACTTT.

This clonotype was detected only once. The gene calls are TRBV20-1 and TRBJ2-7; 10 bases match TRBD1. Looked up from germline, CDR1 is DFQATT and CDR2 is SNEGSKA (reference sequence). The CDR3 length is 18 residues. V gave up 0 bases and J gave up 5 bases; unmatched junction bases: 16. CDR3 nucleotides: TGCAGTGCTAGAGATCGGAGGACAGGGGGGCTTCCTGGGGACGAGCAGTACTTC. Translated, it gives CSARDRRTGGLPGDEQYF.

This chain joins TRBV20-1 and TRBJ2-3; D is possibly TRBD2 (6 bases). The CDR3 sequence is 15 residues long. The V end was cut by 6 bases, the J end by 10 bases, with 26 bases between. Germline V CDR1 and CDR2: DFQATT, SNEGSKA (reference sequence). The CDR3 nucleotides are TGCAGTGCAGAGACCGGGACTTGGAATCTCGGGTCGCAGTATTTT. It translates to CSAETGTWNLGSQYF.

The chain combines TRBV20-1 with TRBJ2-3; perhaps D is TRBD1 or TRBD2 (5 bases each). This CDR3 has 15 residues. The germline CDR1 and CDR2 sequences are DFQATT and SNEGSKA (reference sequence). V lost 5 bases to trimming and J lost 3 bases, with 18 bases between them. The CDR3 coding sequence is TGCAGTGCTGGAGGCAGGCAGGGTGGGACAGATACGCAGTATTTT. As protein: CSAGGRQGGTDTQYF.

This chain connects TRBV6-5 to TRBJ2-5, with TRBD1 matching over 7 bases. J gave up 0 bases and V 4 bases, and 5 bases lay outside the gene matches. Germline CDR1 is MNHEY and CDR2 is SVGAGI. There are 15 residues in the CDR3. This CDR3 is CASSSRQGDQETQYF. In nucleotides, the CDR3 is TGTGCCAGCAGTTCCCGACAGGGCGACCAAGAGACCCAGTACTTC.

The V gene is TRBV10-3, the J gene TRBJ2-7; 12 nucleotides align to TRBD2. Per germline, CDR1 ENHRY and CDR2 SYGVKD. The ends lost 4 bases at V and 3 bases at J; junction bases unmatched: 4. The CDR3 contains 15 residues. CDR3 bases: TGTGCCATCAGTGGGACTAGCGGGGCCTACTACGAGCAGTACTTC. Its protein is CAISGTSGAYYEQYF.

The chain uses TRBV20-1 and TRBJ1-1; 7 nucleotides line up with TRBD1. In germline, CDR1 is DFQATT, CDR2 SNEGSKA (reference sequence). The V and J ends lost 5 bases and 0 bases, in that order; junction bases with no gene match: 9. This CDR3 is 15 amino acids long. For the CDR3, the DNA is TGCAGTGCTGGTTCGGGACAGACCATGAACACTGAAGCTTTCTTT. Translated, it gives CSAGSGQTMNTEAFF.

CDR3 sequence reads: CASSERTVQETQYF. The CDR3, as DNA: TGTGCCAGCAGTGAAAGGACAGTTCAAGAGACCCAGTACTTC. The V call is TRBV2, the J call TRBJ2-5, with D perhaps TRBD1 (6 bases). Per germline, CDR1 SNHLY and CDR2 FYNNEI. V was shortened by 2 bases and J by 2 bases, with 9 bases between the two germline ends. The CDR3 has 14 residues. Full variable domain (rest looked up from reference TRBV2 and TRBJ2-5): EPEVTQTPSHQVTQMGQEVILRCVPISNHLYFYWYRQILGQKVEFLVSFYNNEISEKSEIFDDQFSVERPDGSNFTLKIRSTKLEDSAMYFCASSERTVQETQYFGPGTRLLVL.

This clonotype was observed a few times. The chain has TRBV19 and TRBJ2-7; TRBD2 agrees at 7 bases. Germline CDR1 LNHDA, CDR2 SQIVND (reference sequence). The CDR3 covers 15 residues. V lost 3 bases and J lost 2; bases outside the gene matches: 7. The CDR3 DNA is TGTGCCAGTAGTATTGGGGCTAGCGGAGCCTACGAGCAGTACTTC. Amino acid sequence: CASSIGASGAYEQYF. The complete variable domain, with remaining parts taken from reference TRBV19 and TRBJ2-7, reads DGGITQSPKYLFRKEGQNVTLSCEQNLNHDAMYWYRQDPGQGLRLIYYSQIVNDFQKGDIAEGYSVSREKKESFPLTVTSAQKNPTAFYLCASSIGASGAYEQYFGPGTRLTVT.

This clonotype has ten or more counts. The rearrangement uses TRBV7-2 and TRBJ2-1; 12 bases agree with TRBD2. With 6 bases clipped from V and 6 bases from J, the junction kept 9 bases outside the gene matches. The CDR3 consists of 16 residues. Germline V gene data show CDR1 as SGHTA and CDR2 as FQGNSA. Here the CDR3 DNA reads TGTGCCAGCAGATTCTCTAGCGGGGGGGTATCCAATGAGCAGTTCTTC. Protein: CASRFSSGGVSNEQFF.

This chain connects TRBV7-9 to TRBJ2-5, with D unresolved. In germline, CDR1 is SEHNR, CDR2 FQNEAQ (reference sequence). The CDR3 is 12 residues long. Trimming left V 1 base short and J 4 bases short, with 4 bases between. The CDR3 coding sequence is TGTGCCAGCAGCTTAGTCTCAGAGACCCAGTACTTC. Translation: CASSLVSETQYF. Full variable domain (rest looked up from reference TRBV7-9 and TRBJ2-5): DTGVSQNPRHKITKRGQNVTFRCDPISEHNRLYWYRQTLGQGPEFLTYFQNEAQLEKSRLLSDRFSAERPKGSFSTLEIQRTEQGDSAMYLCASSLVSETQYFGPGTRLLVL.